These T cell receptor beta chains were read from a single sample in a study of PD-1 blockade in classical Hodgkin lymphoma. Clones were read by immunoSEQ multiplex PCR, and TCRdb kept only the in-frame ones, dropping some. The table includes 130,000 to 150,000 clones, about 81% detected once. Material: peripheral blood mononuclear cells (PBMCs), obtained before the second cycle of nivolumab. The receptor source for this set is a human donor with classical Hodgkin lymphoma. Each CDR3 is given with its conserved first and last residue. Rows may omit the clone size; those that give it use once, few, many or a size class.

cdr3_aa: CASRNVGRTGELFF; j_call: TRBJ2-2; v_call: TRBV4-1; clone_size: .
cdr3_aa: CASSIASHYGYTF; j_call: TRBJ1-2; v_call: TRBV19; clone_size: few
cdr3_aa: CSVGTGPLYGYTF; j_call: TRBJ1-2; v_call: TRBV29-1; clone_size: .
cdr3_aa: CASSADSSGNTIYF; j_call: TRBJ1-3; v_call: TRBV7-6; clone_size: .
cdr3_aa: CASSQEGGDGDGYEQYF; j_call: TRBJ2-7; v_call: TRBV4-3; clone_size: .
cdr3_aa: CASSEEGQVYGYTF; j_call: TRBJ1-2; v_call: TRBV2; clone_size: few
cdr3_aa: CASSQDRSRGYGYTF; j_call: TRBJ1-2; v_call: TRBV4-1; clone_size: .
cdr3_aa: CASPWTGHTEAFF; j_call: TRBJ1-1; v_call: TRBV6-7; clone_size: .
cdr3_aa: CASSRTVNYGYTF; j_call: TRBJ1-2; v_call: TRBV27; clone_size: few
cdr3_aa: CAWSRQGLNNEQYF; j_call: TRBJ2-7; v_call: TRBV30; clone_size: .
cdr3_aa: CSARLVFPLAGDPDTQYF; j_call: TRBJ2-3; v_call: TRBV29-1; clone_size: .
cdr3_aa: CASSSGGTHLQETQYF; j_call: TRBJ2-5; v_call: TRBV5-4; clone_size: .
cdr3_aa: CASAERAAYSYEQYF; j_call: TRBJ2-7; v_call: TRBV7-8; clone_size: .
cdr3_aa: CASGLVLGTASSGNTIYF; j_call: TRBJ1-3; v_call: TRBV12-5; clone_size: .
cdr3_aa: CASRDRGGEAFF; j_call: TRBJ1-1; v_call: TRBV6-6; clone_size: many
cdr3_aa: CASSRTTPSIQPQHF; j_call: TRBJ1-5; v_call: TRBV6-5; clone_size: .
cdr3_aa: CASSLATARGRQGVYEQYF; j_call: TRBJ2-7; v_call: TRBV7-2; clone_size: .
cdr3_aa: CSVGGQLNYGYTF; j_call: TRBJ1-2; v_call: TRBV29-1; clone_size: few
cdr3_aa: CASSFEGRSTEAFF; j_call: TRBJ1-1; v_call: TRBV27; clone_size: few
cdr3_aa: CASSLPDSYEQYF; j_call: TRBJ2-7; v_call: TRBV7-2; clone_size: .
cdr3_aa: CASSYLPGAQYEQYF; j_call: TRBJ2-7; v_call: TRBV6-5; clone_size: few
cdr3_aa: CASIAGLNTGELFF; j_call: TRBJ2-2; v_call: TRBV19; clone_size: few
cdr3_aa: CASTGRQSGEKLFF; j_call: TRBJ1-4; v_call: TRBV2; clone_size: .
cdr3_aa: CASSPSQGVYEQYF; j_call: TRBJ2-7; v_call: TRBV7-6; clone_size: .
cdr3_aa: CASSLGYRGAPYEQYF; j_call: TRBJ2-7; v_call: TRBV11-1; clone_size: .
cdr3_aa: CASRIGGAGEKLFF; j_call: TRBJ1-4; v_call: TRBV19; clone_size: .
cdr3_aa: CASSGLAESYEQYF; j_call: TRBJ2-7; v_call: TRBV6-5; clone_size: .
cdr3_aa: CSAKDRPNSPLHF; j_call: TRBJ1-6; v_call: TRBV29-1; clone_size: .
cdr3_aa: CASSYSWQGGDETQYF; j_call: TRBJ2-5; v_call: TRBV6-5; clone_size: once
cdr3_aa: CASRTTGAEQFF; j_call: TRBJ2-1; v_call: TRBV11-2; clone_size: .
cdr3_aa: CASSPPSGQETQYF; j_call: TRBJ2-5; v_call: TRBV18; clone_size: .
cdr3_aa: CASSSATDTQYF; j_call: TRBJ2-3; v_call: TRBV11-3; clone_size: .
cdr3_aa: CASSYSGLEYF; j_call: TRBJ2-7; v_call: TRBV28; clone_size: .
cdr3_aa: CASSLSGANYGYTF; j_call: TRBJ1-2; v_call: TRBV7-9; clone_size: .
cdr3_aa: CASSLGWGPGNEQFF; j_call: TRBJ2-1; v_call: TRBV13; clone_size: .
cdr3_aa: CASSPGTKVSTDTQYF; j_call: TRBJ2-3; v_call: TRBV5-4; clone_size: .
cdr3_aa: CASSPLSIVGTGNTGELFF; j_call: TRBJ2-2; v_call: TRBV18; clone_size: .
cdr3_aa: CASSLGNTGGETQYF; j_call: TRBJ2-5; v_call: TRBV5-8; clone_size: .
cdr3_aa: CAWSVQSTGPVNTIYF; j_call: TRBJ1-3; v_call: TRBV30; clone_size: .
cdr3_aa: CASIAGGRTGELFF; j_call: TRBJ2-2; v_call: TRBV28; clone_size: .
cdr3_aa: CASSQVRGDNEQFF; j_call: TRBJ2-1; v_call: TRBV4-3; clone_size: few
cdr3_aa: CASRLLYTEAFF; j_call: TRBJ1-1; v_call: TRBV5-6; clone_size: .
cdr3_aa: CASSSYRDSYEQYF; j_call: TRBJ2-7; v_call: TRBV7-9; clone_size: .
cdr3_aa: CASSPRTGQDYGYTF; j_call: TRBJ1-2; v_call: TRBV18; clone_size: .
cdr3_aa: CASSPHGSLSLREYF; j_call: TRBJ2-7; v_call: TRBV28; clone_size: once
cdr3_aa: CASSSGATSGGGEQYF; j_call: TRBJ2-7; v_call: TRBV5-4; clone_size: .
cdr3_aa: CASSLGTEAFF; j_call: TRBJ1-1; v_call: TRBV7-3; clone_size: .
cdr3_aa: CARSLGQSSYEQYF; j_call: TRBJ2-7; v_call: TRBV5-3; clone_size: .
cdr3_aa: CASSTRQGRSNQPQHF; j_call: TRBJ1-5; v_call: TRBV19; clone_size: once
cdr3_aa: CASSPQGGGTEAFF; j_call: TRBJ1-1; v_call: TRBV18; clone_size: many
cdr3_aa: CASGPGRSSGANVLTF; j_call: TRBJ2-6; v_call: TRBV7-6; clone_size: .
cdr3_aa: CASSLGWASNEQFF; j_call: TRBJ2-1; v_call: TRBV5-1; clone_size: .
cdr3_aa: CASRPRDPNEQFF; j_call: TRBJ2-1; v_call: TRBV5-1; clone_size: .
cdr3_aa: CASSDEPMGGYTF; j_call: TRBJ1-2; v_call: TRBV6-1; clone_size: .
cdr3_aa: CASSLARRVAYNEQFF; j_call: TRBJ2-1; v_call: TRBV7-6; clone_size: .